The 24 T cell receptor beta chains in this list originate from one sample, sequenced in a study of cytomegalovirus exposure and HLA in healthy donors. With 60 Vbeta and 13 Jbeta primers, the PCR was carried out. Libraries were prepared by immunoSEQ multiplex PCR; TCRdb keeps only in-frame clonotypes and omits some of them. The listing records tens of thousands of clones. Sequencing used PBMCs. Every receptor here comes from a woman in her 40s in good health and CMV-seronegative.

V usage is TRBV11-3 and J usage is TRBJ2-3; 7 nucleotides align to TRBD2. The V and J ends lost 6 bases and 4 bases, in that order; junction bases with no gene match: 10. This CDR3 comprises 15 residues. CDR1 SGHNT and CDR2 YENEEA come from the germline V gene. CDR3 nucleotides: TGTGCCAGCAGTCAGTCGCGGGGGATGGCAGATACGCAGTATTTT. It encodes CASSQSRGMADTQYF.

This chain links TRBV9 with TRBJ2-1, with 9 bases aligning to TRBD2. V trimming: 3 bases; J trimming: 9 bases; junction bases outside the gene matches: 7. The CDR3 is 14 amino acids. Germline loops: CDR1 SGDLS, CDR2 YYNGEE. The CDR3 loop is CASSGRGGKGEQFF. The CDR3 bases are TGTGCCAGCAGCGGGCGGGGGGGAAAAGGTGAGCAGTTCTTC.

The chain links TRBV7-9 to TRBJ1-1, with 9 bases that match TRBD1. The junction had 4 bases not matched to a gene; V was cut back by 4 bases and J by 1 base. CDR1 and CDR2 (germline): SEHNR, FQNEAQ (reference sequence). The CDR3 spans 15 residues. CDR3 DNA: TGTGCCAGCAGCTACAGGGGGCTAGCGAACACTGAAGCTTTCTTT. Translating it yields CASSYRGLANTEAFF.

The rearrangement links TRBV5-1 to TRBJ1-1, with a possible D match to TRBD1 (6 bases). CDR3 length equals 14 residues. Per the germline V gene, CDR1 is SGHRS and CDR2 is YFSETQ. V lost 2 bases, J lost 0 bases, and 8 bases lay in between. The CDR3 spells CASSFRGLNTEAFF. CDR3 coding DNA: TGCGCCAGCAGCTTCAGGGGATTGAACACTGAAGCTTTCTTT.

This chain links TRBV4-3 with TRBJ2-3, with D possibly TRBD1 on 6 matching bases. Trimming shortened V by 1 base and J by 1 base, and 15 bases separated the two germline ends. The CDR3 totals 17 residues. Germline V gene sequence: CDR1 LGHNA, CDR2 YSLEER. Written as DNA, the CDR3 is TGCGCCAGCAGCCAAGTGGGCAGGGGAAGGGGCACAGATACGCAGTATTTT. This encodes CASSQVGRGRGTDTQYF.

The V and J genes are TRBV6-6 and TRBJ2-7, with D perhaps TRBD1 (5 bases). The CDR3 loop spans 16 amino acids. Trimming shortened V by 0 bases and J by 3 bases, and 15 bases separated the two germline ends. Germline V CDR1 and CDR2: MNHNY, SVGAGI (reference sequence). CDR3 DNA: TGTGCCAGCAGTTACTCGAACGAAGGACACAACTACGAGCAGTACTTC. Its translation is CASSYSNEGHNYEQYF.

The CDR3 DNA is TGTGCCAGCTCACCCGGGACAGGGTCAAACATTCAGTACTTC. Translated, it gives CASSPGTGSNIQYF. This rearrangement joins TRBV18 to TRBJ2-4; 9 positions match TRBD1. The trim removed 3 bases at V and 6 bases at J, leaving 3 bases unmatched. Germline lookup yields CDR1 KGHSH and CDR2 LQKENI. This CDR3 region has 14 residues.

This rearrangement joins TRBV30 to TRBJ2-3, with a possible D match to TRBD1 (5 bases). From germline, CDR1 is GTSNPN and CDR2 SVGIG (reference sequence). The V end lost 0 bases, the J end lost 6 bases, and 13 bases lay between the germline ends. CDR3 length equals 14 residues. CDR3 sequence: CAWSVGHSWDTQYF. The CDR3 bases are TGTGCCTGGAGTGTAGGACACTCCTGGGATACGCAGTATTTT.

The chain couples TRBV7-2 to TRBJ2-3; no firm D call. Trimming cost V 3 bases and J 11 bases, with 12 bases left between them. The CDR3 consists of 12 residues. CDR1 is SGHTA, CDR2 FQGNSA, per germline. The CDR3 nucleotides are TGTGCCAGCAGCTTTAGAGTGGAGAGGCAGTATTTT. Its translation is CASSFRVERQYF.

V usage is TRBV5-1 and J usage is TRBJ2-3; TRBD2 might be the D (5 bases). V was shortened by 1 base and J by 0 bases, with 12 bases between the two germline ends. The CDR3 spans 16 residues. Germline CDR1 SGHRS, CDR2 YFSETQ. The CDR3 here is CASSLSGGSSTDTQYF. DNA of the CDR3: TGCGCCAGCAGCTTGAGCGGAGGATCTAGCACAGATACGCAGTATTTT.

The chain employs TRBV15 and TRBJ1-3, with 7 nucleotides matching TRBD1. The germline gives CDR1 LNHNV, CDR2 YYDKDF (reference sequence). V dropped 3 bases and J dropped 1; count of bases not matched to a gene: 3. The CDR3 contains 15 residues. The chain's CDR3 is CATSSDRASGNTIYF. The CDR3 region has the DNA TGTGCCACCAGCAGTGACAGGGCTTCTGGAAACACCATATATTTT.

This chain links TRBV7-2 with TRBJ2-2; 8 bases are shared with TRBD1. Germline V CDR1 and CDR2: SGHTA, FQGNSA. The CDR3 spans 16 residues. V lost 5 bases, J lost 6 bases, and 11 bases stayed unmatched. This CDR3 is CASSPTPTGAAGELFF. Written as DNA, the CDR3 is TGTGCCAGCAGCCCCACCCCGACAGGGGCGGCCGGGGAGCTGTTTTTT.

DNA of the CDR3: TGTGCCAGCAGCCCAAACGGGAACACCGGGGAGCTGTTTTTT. This encodes CASSPNGNTGELFF. The rearrangement links TRBV27 to TRBJ2-2, with D uncertain. V lost 6 bases and J lost 1, with 9 bases in between. The CDR3 has 14 amino acids. Germline V gene data show CDR1 as MNHEY and CDR2 as SMNVEV (reference sequence).

The chain has TRBV7-9 and TRBJ2-2; D gene unclear. Germline V gives CDR1 SEHNR, CDR2 FQNEAQ (reference sequence). Trimming left V 1 base short and J 5 bases short, with 8 bases between. CDR3 length equals 14 residues. The CDR3 loop reads CASSLGWATGELFF. As DNA, the CDR3 is TGTGCCAGCAGCTTAGGATGGGCGACCGGGGAGCTGTTTTTT.

This chain uses TRBV20-1 with TRBJ1-1; D gene ambiguous. Trimming took 2 bases from V and 5 from J, leaving 3 bases between them. Germline lookup yields CDR1 DFQATT and CDR2 SNEGSKA (reference sequence). The CDR3 consists of 10 residues. Here the CDR3 reads CSARYTEAFF. In DNA form, the CDR3 reads TGCAGTGCTAGATATACTGAAGCTTTCTTT.

The rearrangement links TRBV7-2 to TRBJ2-6; D uncertain. CDR3 length: 15 amino acids. With 2 bases removed from V and 0 bases from J, the gap between germline ends came to 5 bases. In germline, CDR1 is SGHTA, CDR2 FQGNSA. The CDR3, as DNA: TGTGCCAGCAGCTTATCCGTCTCTGGGGCCAACGTCCTGACTTTC. Encoded protein: CASSLSVSGANVLTF.

The chain has TRBV6-5 and TRBJ1-5; 9 positions match TRBD1. This CDR3 is 15 amino acids long. CDR1 MNHEY and CDR2 SVGAGI come from the germline V gene. V shed 0 bases and J 5 bases; nucleotides not matched to a gene: 2. The CDR3 is CASSYSGQGYQPQHF. CDR3 DNA: TGTGCCAGCAGTTACTCCGGACAGGGGTATCAGCCCCAGCATTTT.

The genes are TRBV28 and TRBJ2-4; the D gene is possibly TRBD1 (5 bases). Germline V gene sequence: CDR1 MDHEN, CDR2 SYDVKM. Trimming took off 1 base at V and 5 bases at J, with 15 bases between the two ends. This CDR3 is built from 16 residues. In nucleotides, the CDR3 is TGTGCCAGCAGTTTATTTGGGCAGGGTAGCCAAAACATTCAGTACTTC. This sequence encodes CASSLFGQGSQNIQYF.

This chain links TRBV6-5 with TRBJ2-7, with 8 positions matching TRBD1. The CDR3 length is 13 residues. With 5 bases clipped from V and 5 bases from J, the junction kept 5 bases outside the gene matches. The germline gives CDR1 MNHEY, CDR2 SVGAGI. CDR3 residues: CASSRGQADEQYF. The CDR3 DNA sequence: TGTGCCAGCAGTAGGGGACAGGCAGACGAGCAGTACTTC.

The chain carries TRBV6-5 and TRBJ1-5, with 9 bases lining up with TRBD1. Germline loops: CDR1 MNHEY, CDR2 SVGAGI. This CDR3 region has 14 residues. Trimming at V came to 6 bases and at J to 1 base, leaving 1 base not matched to a gene. Here the CDR3 DNA reads TGTGCCAGCAGGGACAGGGGAAGCAATCAGCCCCAGCATTTT. Its translation: CASRDRGSNQPQHF.

The chain carries TRBV2 and TRBJ2-7, with TRBD1 matching 9 bases. CDR1 is SNHLY, CDR2 FYNNEI, per germline. The CDR3 covers 14 residues. Trimming at V came to 7 bases and at J to 4 bases, leaving 8 bases not matched to a gene. This CDR3 is CASTSGQGVYEQYF. The CDR3 region has the DNA TGTGCCAGCACCTCGGGACAGGGTGTTTACGAGCAGTACTTC. The complete variable domain, with remaining parts taken from reference TRBV2 and TRBJ2-7, reads EPEVTQTPSHQVTQMGQEVILRCVPISNHLYFYWYRQILGQKVEFLVSFYNNEISEKSEIFDDQFSVERPDGSNFTLKIRSTKLEDSAMYFCASTSGQGVYEQYFGPGTRLTVT.

Details on this clone: A junction boundary mismatches the germline segment, possibly from a read error. The chain couples TRBV29-1 to TRBJ2-1; D perhaps matches TRBD2 (5 bases). The CDR3 covers 12 residues. Per germline, CDR1 SQVTM and CDR2 ANQGSEA. Written as DNA, the CDR3 is TGCAGCGCTGAACGGGGAAACAATGAGCAGTTCTTC. It codes for CSAERGNNEQFF.

The chain has TRBV28 and TRBJ1-1; no clear D. The CDR3 runs to 14 residues. CDR1 MDHEN and CDR2 SYDVKM come from the germline V gene. Trimming stripped 4 bases from V and 0 bases from J, with 9 bases between. In DNA, the CDR3 is TGTGCCAGCAGTTCCGGTATCATGAACACTGAAGCTTTCTTT. This encodes CASSSGIMNTEAFF.

As DNA, the CDR3 is TGCGCCAGCAGCTTTTCGGGACAGGGGTTCCAAGCTTTCTTT. Protein product: CASSFSGQGFQAFF. The J gene is TRBJ1-1, the V gene TRBV5-1, with 10 positions matching TRBD1. The CDR3 is 14 amino acids. Trimming at V came to 2 bases and at J to 9 bases, leaving 7 bases not matched to a gene. CDR1 is SGHRS and CDR2 is YFSETQ in the germline V gene.